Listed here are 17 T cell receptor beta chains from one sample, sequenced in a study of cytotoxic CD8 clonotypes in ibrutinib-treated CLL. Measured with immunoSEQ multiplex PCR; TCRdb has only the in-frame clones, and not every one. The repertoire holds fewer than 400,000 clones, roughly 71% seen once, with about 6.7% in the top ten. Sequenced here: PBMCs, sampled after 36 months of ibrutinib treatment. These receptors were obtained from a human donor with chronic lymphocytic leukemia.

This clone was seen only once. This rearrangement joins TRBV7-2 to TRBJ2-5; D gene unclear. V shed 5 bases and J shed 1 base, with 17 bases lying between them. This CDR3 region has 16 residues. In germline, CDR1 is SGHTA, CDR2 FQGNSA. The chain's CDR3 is CASSTQSYRIQETQYF. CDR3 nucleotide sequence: TGTGCCAGCAGCACCCAAAGCTACCGAATCCAAGAGACCCAGTACTTC.

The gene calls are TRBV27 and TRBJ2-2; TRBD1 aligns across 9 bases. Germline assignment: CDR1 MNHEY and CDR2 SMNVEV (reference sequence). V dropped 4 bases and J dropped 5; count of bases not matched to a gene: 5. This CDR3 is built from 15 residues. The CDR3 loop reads CASSSGTGQTGELFF. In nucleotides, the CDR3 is TGTGCCAGCAGTTCCGGGACAGGGCAGACCGGGGAGCTGTTTTTT.

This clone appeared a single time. CDR3 nucleotide sequence: TGCGCCAGCAGTGATCTAGCCAGGGAGACCCAGTACTTC. Amino acids: CASSDLARETQYF. This sequence joins TRBV10-2 and TRBJ2-5; tentatively, D is TRBD2 (5 bases). This CDR3 has 13 amino acids. Germline assignment: CDR1 WSHSY and CDR2 SAAADI. V was shortened by 3 bases and J by 5 bases, with 10 bases between the two germline ends.

As DNA, the CDR3 is TGTGCCAGCAGCTTCGACAGGGTCTCCTACAATGAGCAGTTCTTC. Encoded protein: CASSFDRVSYNEQFF. The chain combines TRBV7-8 with TRBJ2-1; 7 bases are a match to TRBD1. The CDR3 extends over 15 amino acids. Germline CDR1 SGHVS, CDR2 FQNEAQ. V trimming: 3 bases; J trimming: 0 bases; junction bases outside the gene matches: 2. The variable domain in full, completed from reference TRBV7-8 and TRBJ2-1, reads GAGVSQSPRYKVAKRGQDVALRCDPISGHVSLFWYQQALGQGPEFLTYFQNEAQLDKSGLPSDRFFAERPEGSVSTLKIQRTQQEDSAVYLCASSFDRVSYNEQFFGPGTRLTVL.

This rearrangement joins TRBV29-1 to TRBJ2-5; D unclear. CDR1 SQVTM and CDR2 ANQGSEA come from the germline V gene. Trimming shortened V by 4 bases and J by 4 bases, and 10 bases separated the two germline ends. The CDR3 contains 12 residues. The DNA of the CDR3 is TGCAGCGTTGGGCCTCCCCGAGAGACCCAGTACTTC. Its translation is CSVGPPRETQYF.

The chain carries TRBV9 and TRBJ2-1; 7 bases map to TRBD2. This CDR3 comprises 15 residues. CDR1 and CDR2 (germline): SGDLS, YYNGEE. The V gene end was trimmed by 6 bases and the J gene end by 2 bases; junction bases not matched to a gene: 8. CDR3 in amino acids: CASTANSGPYNEQFF. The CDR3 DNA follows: TGTGCCAGCACCGCTAATAGCGGGCCCTACAATGAGCAGTTCTTC. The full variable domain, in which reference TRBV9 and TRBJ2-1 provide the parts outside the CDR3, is DSGVTQTPKHLITATGQRVTLRCSPRSGDLSVYWYQQSLDQGLQFLIQYYNGEERAKGNILERFSAQQFPDLHSELNLSSLELGDSALYFCASTANSGPYNEQFFGPGTRLTVL.

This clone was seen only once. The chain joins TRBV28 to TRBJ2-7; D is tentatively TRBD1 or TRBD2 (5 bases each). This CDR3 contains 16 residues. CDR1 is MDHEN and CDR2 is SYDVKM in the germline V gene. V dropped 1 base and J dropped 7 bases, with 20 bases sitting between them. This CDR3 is CASSLYRRDLITEQYF. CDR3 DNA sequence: TGTGCCAGCAGTTTATACCGCCGGGACCTCATAACGGAGCAGTACTTC.

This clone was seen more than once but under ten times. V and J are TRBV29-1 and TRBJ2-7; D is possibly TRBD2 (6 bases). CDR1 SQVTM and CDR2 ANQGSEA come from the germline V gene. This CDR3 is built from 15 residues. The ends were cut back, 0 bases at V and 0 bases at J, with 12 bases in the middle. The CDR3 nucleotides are TGCAGCGTTGAAGATGGGGGAGGCAGCTCCTACGAGCAGTACTTC. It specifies CSVEDGGGSSYEQYF.

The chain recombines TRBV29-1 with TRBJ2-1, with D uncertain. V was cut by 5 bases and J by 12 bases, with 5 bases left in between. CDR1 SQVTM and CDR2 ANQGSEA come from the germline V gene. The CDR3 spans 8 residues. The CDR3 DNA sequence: TGCAGCGTTCTGCCGCAGTTCTTC. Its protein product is CSVLPQFF.

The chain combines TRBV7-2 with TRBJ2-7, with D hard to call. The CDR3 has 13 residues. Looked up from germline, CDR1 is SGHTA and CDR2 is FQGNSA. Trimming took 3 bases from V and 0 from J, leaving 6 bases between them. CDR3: CASSLVASYEQYF. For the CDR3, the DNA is TGTGCCAGCAGCTTGGTGGCCTCCTACGAGCAGTACTTC.

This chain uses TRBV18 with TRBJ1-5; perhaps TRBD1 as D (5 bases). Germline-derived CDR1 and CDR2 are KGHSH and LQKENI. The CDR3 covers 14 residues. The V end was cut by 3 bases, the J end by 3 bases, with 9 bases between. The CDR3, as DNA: TGTGCCAGCTCACCGGCGACAGTCAATCAGCCCCAGCATTTT. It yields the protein CASSPATVNQPQHF.

The CDR3 DNA follows: TGTGCCAGCAGTTACCAAAGCGGGACGAACACTGAAGCTTTCTTT. Translating gives CASSYQSGTNTEAFF. The J gene is TRBJ1-1, the V gene TRBV6-5; TRBD1 might be the D (5 bases). Germline values: CDR1 MNHEY, CDR2 SVGAGI. V lost 2 bases and J lost 1, with 11 bases in between. The CDR3 sequence is 15 residues long.

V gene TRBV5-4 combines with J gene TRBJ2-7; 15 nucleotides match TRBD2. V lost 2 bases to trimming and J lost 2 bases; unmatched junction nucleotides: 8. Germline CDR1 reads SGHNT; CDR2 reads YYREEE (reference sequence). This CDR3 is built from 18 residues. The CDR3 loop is CASSFAGTSGGPTYEQYF. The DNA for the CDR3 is TGTGCCAGCAGCTTTGCCGGGACTAGCGGGGGGCCTACCTACGAGCAGTACTTC.

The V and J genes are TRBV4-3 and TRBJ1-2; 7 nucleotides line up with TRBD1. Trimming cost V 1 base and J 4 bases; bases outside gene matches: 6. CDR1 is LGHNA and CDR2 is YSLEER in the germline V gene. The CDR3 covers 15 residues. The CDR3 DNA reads TGCGCCAGCAGCCAAGCTGACAGGGATAGCTATGGCTACACCTTC. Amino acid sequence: CASSQADRDSYGYTF.

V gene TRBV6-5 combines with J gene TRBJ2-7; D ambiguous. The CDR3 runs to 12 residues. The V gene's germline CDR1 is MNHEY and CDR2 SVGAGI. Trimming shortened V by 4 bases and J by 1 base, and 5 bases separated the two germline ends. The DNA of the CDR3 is TGTGCCAGCAGTTCATCTTCCTACGAGCAGTACTTC. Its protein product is CASSSSSYEQYF.

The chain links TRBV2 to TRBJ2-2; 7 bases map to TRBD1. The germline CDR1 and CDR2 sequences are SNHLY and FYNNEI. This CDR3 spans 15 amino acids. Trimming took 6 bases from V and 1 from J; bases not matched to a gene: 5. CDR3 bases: TGTGCCAGCAGAGTTCGACAGGGGAACACCGGGGAGCTGTTTTTT. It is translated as CASRVRQGNTGELFF.

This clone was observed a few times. The CDR3 loop is CASSPGGVSTEAFF. The CDR3 DNA follows: TGCGCCAGCAGCCCCGGAGGGGTATCCACTGAAGCTTTCTTT. V gene TRBV5-1 combines with J gene TRBJ1-1, with TRBD1 as a possible D gene (5 bases). The V end lost 4 bases, the J end lost 4 bases, and 14 bases lay between the germline ends. CDR3 size: 14 residues. Germline V gene sequence: CDR1 SGHRS, CDR2 YFSETQ.